This T cell receptor beta chain came from a study of regulatory T cells in long-lasting Graves disease (dated by TCRdb to 2020 to 2023). Context from the whole study: In the newly diagnosed Graves' disease group, patients had been taking antithyroid drugs for less than 3 months. The study took place in China and was registered as a clinical trial. This study used TCR sequencing and RNA sequencing of peripheral blood to compare persistent Graves' disease patients against newly diagnosed Graves' disease patients. A total of around 33 samples underwent TCR sequencing, from about 13 patients with persistent Graves' disease and roughly 20 patients with newly diagnosed Graves' disease.

The library was built by means of multiplex PCR. TCRdb lists the instrument as Illumina HiSeq 4000. TCR beta libraries were built with iRepertoire HTBI primers and Arm-PCR amplification of CDR3 regions. Before sequencing, the PCR products underwent gel purification. The authors processed their data as follows. A total of around 66 TRBV and under 15 TRBJ segments were identified across samples and were used for gene usage analysis of CDR3 amino acid clonotypes. COPE and FqMerger were used to merge filtered high-quality paired reads into contigs. Contigs were aligned with BLAST to IMGT TRBV, TRBD and TRBJ reference genes, and CDR3 was defined per IMGT. Any clonotype with a frequency above 0.1% was counted as a highly expanded clone. Shannon entropy served as the measure of repertoire diversity, while the Gini coefficient captured V-J evenness. A clonotype found in more than one individual was treated as public. Using fastp trimming at Q25 and MiXCR clonotype assembly, TCRdb reanalyzed the public sequencing data and kept in-frame beta chains. Rows are combined by CDR3 protein, so each entry shows the most common genes and DNA. TCRdb's processing, not the study's, gives the V and J calls here. Across this sample there are 500,000 or so distinct CDR3 sequences, with roughly 16% seen only once. The biggest ten clones account for 12% of the sample.

Broader findings and caveats from the paper: Compared with newly diagnosed patients, patients with persistent Graves' disease had lower TCR Shannon entropy and fewer highly expanded clones, which suggests clonal expansion. Sequencing and analysis were restricted to the TCR beta chain. A larger number of public clonotypes was shared among persistent patients (over 2,500) than among newly diagnosed patients (about 990). TRBV28, TRBJ1-2 and TRBJ2-5 were preferentially used in persistent disease, while TRBV20-1 and TRBJ2-1 were favored in newly diagnosed disease. The small sample size was acknowledged by the authors as a limitation that may reduce accuracy. Peripheral blood alone was examined, since thyroid tissue, which constituted the primary lesion, could not be accessed.

The meaning of the sample's time point label: newly diagnosed GD, antithyroid drugs for less than 3 months. For both TCR sequencing and RNA sequencing, RNA was extracted from PBMCs using TRIzol. The diagnosis of Graves' disease was made according to American Thyroid Association guidelines. Patients were recruited from an endocrinology department in Xi'an, China. From each patient, about 9.7 milliliters of peripheral blood was collected into an EDTA anticoagulant tube. PBMCs were isolated by Ficoll Paque Plus density gradient separation without further T cell sorting. RNA quality was checked with an Agilent 2100 Bioanalyzer and agarose gel, and concentration with a NanoDrop 2000. This clonotype was seen at least ten times. No antigen is known for it. Per-nucleotide qualities are absent, and no much larger clonotype sits a single base away. For this chain, trimming is 3 bases at the V end and 2 bases at the J end, and the number of junction bases without a gene match is 4. The CDR3 spans 15 residues, from the cysteine through the phenylalanine. Of all the DNA, just the CDR3 is kept, 45 bases in frame from base 1.

This sample also appeared in a second study, on T cells in Graves' hyperthyroidism and ophthalmopathy. The second study's authors report: A patient counted as having stable Graves' hyperthyroidism if no progression to ophthalmopathy occurred over 18 months of follow-up. Hyperthyroidism patients were newly diagnosed, had a disease duration of under 2 months, and were aged 18 to 65 years. The study excluded patients with uncontrolled infections, other autoimmune diseases, pregnancy or lactation. Diagnoses relied on clinical symptoms, serum thyroxine and TRAb, thyroid ultrasound and orbital computed tomography. For the first round of RT-PCR on the TCR CDR3, the HTBI primer set was used together with the Qiagen OneStep RT-PCR kit. Most expanded thyroid clonotypes (frequency above 0.001) were also found in blood, which suggests that blood repertoires may mirror thyroid immune responses. A model built on a 13 V-J signature distinguished ophthalmopathy from stable hyperthyroidism, reaching about 89% sensitivity and about 81% specificity in cross-validation and 80%/75% in testing. In validation, the model predicted progression to ophthalmopathy with just under 71% sensitivity and about 72% specificity, a median of around six months before onset. To identify distinguishing TCR V-J signatures, a discovery cohort of around 100 patients was used, comprising roughly 45 with Graves' ophthalmopathy and around 60 with stable Graves' hyperthyroidism. Prospective prediction of ophthalmopathy was tested in an independent validation cohort consisting of 18 to 20 hyperthyroidism patients and more than 15 patients who later progressed to ophthalmopathy. The 75 to 100 discovery patients were randomly split 7:3 into training and test sets. In addition, the study compared T-cell repertoires in thyroid tissue and in blood from several Graves' hyperthyroidism patients. After sampling, hyperthyroidism patients received methimazole starting at 30 mg daily, and ophthalmopathy patients received high-dose intravenous methylprednisolone. Libraries were constructed in a second round of multiplex PCR, after which size selection and purification were carried out. The libraries were sequenced on an Illumina HiSeq2000 using paired-end 100 bp reads. SOAPnuke was used to process the raw data, removing reads that contained adapters or uncalled bases, had a mean Phred below 15, or lacked an exact match to the constant primer or identifier. High-quality paired reads were merged with COPE v1.2.5, and unique nucleotide sequences were defined as clonotypes. MiTCR v1.1 was used to align clonotypes to the IMGT TRBV, TRBD and TRBJ reference segments. The analysis was restricted to V-J combinations with a frequency above 0.0001, which together covered roughly 99% of the repertoires. The TCS score was defined as the ratio of F50 (clonal expansion) to E x V (chaos), calculated using BLOSUM62-based TCRdist between CDR3 peptides within each V-J. Welch's t-statistics and random forest reduced approximately 520 V-J features to about 13, which were used in a naive Bayes classifier (R e1071). Sample size was not statistically predetermined, and blinding of investigators to group allocation was not performed. The paper describes TCR Vbeta CDR3 sequencing of 135 peripheral blood samples, made up of some 40 ophthalmopathy patients, approximately 73 hyperthyroidism patients and some 17 progressor patients.

The clonotype was recovered from a man aged 40-49 years with Graves disease. Donor details come from another sample of the same person, matched by shared clones. This chain joins TRBV12-3 or TRBV12-4 to TRBJ2-1, and 7 bases in between align with TRBD1. The sequenced sample was peripheral blood mononuclear cells (PBMCs), obtained at new diagnosis, from a patient treated with antithyroid drugs. The CDR3 reads CASSFGQGAYNEQFF. The base sequence is TGTGCCAGCAGTTTCGGGCAGGGGGCCTACAATGAGCAGTTCTTC.